This note documents a single T cell receptor beta chain sequence. The V end lost 4 bases, the J end lost 1 base, and 4 bases lay between the germline ends. The CDR3 spans 12 residues. Looked up from germline, CDR1 is SNHLY and CDR2 is FYNNEI. The sample belongs to a study of blood T cell repertoires in COVID-19. Whole-study context: Donors in the United States, Italy and Spain gave samples during acute or convalescent COVID-19. T cells, B-cell-depleted T cells, or PBMCs supplied cDNA or gDNA.

In the study's own analysis: Reference gene primer amplification in the assay estimated nucleated cell counts. Sequencing was performed with immunoSEQ multiplex PCR; in TCRdb, only in-frame clones are kept and a portion is missing. V and J calls and clone size are copied from that table; D and trimming were computed from the DNA. The repertoire holds 120,000 to 150,000 clones, with more than 65% as singletons. The sequenced sample was peripheral blood. The receptor was derived from a woman between 50 and 59 years old in a cohort sampled during active or convalescent COVID-19. The J gene is TRBJ1-1, the V gene TRBV2; D gene ambiguous. Here the CDR3 DNA reads TGTGCCAGCAGTGCAGGGAACACTGAAGCTTTCTTT. It translates to CASSAGNTEAFF.